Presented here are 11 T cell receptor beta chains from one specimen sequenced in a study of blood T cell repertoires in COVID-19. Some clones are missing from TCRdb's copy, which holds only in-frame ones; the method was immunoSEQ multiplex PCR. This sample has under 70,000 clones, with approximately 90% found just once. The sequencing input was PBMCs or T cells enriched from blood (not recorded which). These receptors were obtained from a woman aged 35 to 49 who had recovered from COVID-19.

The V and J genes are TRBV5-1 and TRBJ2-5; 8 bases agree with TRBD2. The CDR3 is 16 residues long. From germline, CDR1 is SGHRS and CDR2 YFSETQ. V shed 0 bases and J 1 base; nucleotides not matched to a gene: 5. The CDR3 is CASSLAGGGPQETQYF. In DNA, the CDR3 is TGCGCCAGCAGCTTGGCCGGGGGGGGGCCCCAAGAGACCCAGTACTTC.

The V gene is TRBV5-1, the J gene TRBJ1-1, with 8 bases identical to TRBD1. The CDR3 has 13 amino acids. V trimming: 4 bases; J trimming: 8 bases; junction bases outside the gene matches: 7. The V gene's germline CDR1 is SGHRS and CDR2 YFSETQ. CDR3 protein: CASSTGQADEAFF. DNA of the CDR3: TGCGCCAGCAGCACGGGACAGGCTGACGAAGCTTTCTTT.

The CDR3 nucleotides are TGTGCCAGCAGTTTAGGCAGGGCGTGGCAAGAGACCCAGTACTTC. It specifies CASSLGRAWQETQYF. The chain joins TRBV27 to TRBJ2-5; weak D call: TRBD1 (5 bases). Trimming took 2 bases from V and 2 from J, leaving 12 bases between them. The CDR3 covers 15 residues. The germline CDR1 and CDR2 sequences are MNHEY and SMNVEV (reference sequence).

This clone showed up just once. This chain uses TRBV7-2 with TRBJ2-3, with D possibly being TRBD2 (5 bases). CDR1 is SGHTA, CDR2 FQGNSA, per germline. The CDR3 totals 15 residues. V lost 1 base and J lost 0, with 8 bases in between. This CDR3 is CASSLVPGSTDTQYF. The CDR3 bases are TGTGCCAGCAGCTTAGTTCCGGGAAGCACAGATACGCAGTATTTT.

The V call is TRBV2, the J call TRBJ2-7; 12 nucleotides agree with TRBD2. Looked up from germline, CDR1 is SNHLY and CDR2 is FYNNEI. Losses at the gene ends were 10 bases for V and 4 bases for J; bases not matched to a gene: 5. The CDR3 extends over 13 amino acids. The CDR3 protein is CATSGGAVYEQYF. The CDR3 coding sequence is TGTGCCACTAGCGGGGGGGCCGTTTACGAGCAGTACTTC.

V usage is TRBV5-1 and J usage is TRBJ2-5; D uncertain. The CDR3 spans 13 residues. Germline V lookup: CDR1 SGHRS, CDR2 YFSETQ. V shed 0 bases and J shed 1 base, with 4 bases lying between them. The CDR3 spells CASSLELQETQYF. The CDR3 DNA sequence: TGCGCCAGCAGCTTGGAGCTCCAAGAGACCCAGTACTTC.

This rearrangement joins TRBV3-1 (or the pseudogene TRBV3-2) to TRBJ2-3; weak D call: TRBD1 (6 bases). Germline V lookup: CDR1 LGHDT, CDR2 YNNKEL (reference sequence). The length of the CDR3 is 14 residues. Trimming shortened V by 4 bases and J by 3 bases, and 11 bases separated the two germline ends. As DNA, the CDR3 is TGTGCCAGCAGCCTTCAGGGGCGGACAGATACGCAGTATTTT. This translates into CASSLQGRTDTQYF.

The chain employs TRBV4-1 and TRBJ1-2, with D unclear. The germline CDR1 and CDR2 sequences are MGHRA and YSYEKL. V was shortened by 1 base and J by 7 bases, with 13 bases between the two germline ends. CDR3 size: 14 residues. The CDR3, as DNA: TGCGCCAGCAGCCAAGCAGACGGAGGCTCTGGCTACACCTTC. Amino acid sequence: CASSQADGGSGYTF.

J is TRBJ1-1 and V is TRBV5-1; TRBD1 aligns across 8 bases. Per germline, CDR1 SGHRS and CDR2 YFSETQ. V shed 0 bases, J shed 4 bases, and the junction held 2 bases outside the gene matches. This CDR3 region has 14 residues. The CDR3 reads CASSLVGQGTEAFF. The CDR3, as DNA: TGCGCCAGCAGCTTGGTCGGACAGGGCACTGAAGCTTTCTTT. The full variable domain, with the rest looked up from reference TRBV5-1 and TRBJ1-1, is KAGVTQTPRYLIKTRGQQVTLSCSPISGHRSVSWYQQTPGQGLQFLFEYFSETQRNKGNFPGRFSGRQFSNSRSEMNVSTLELGDSALYLCASSLVGQGTEAFFGQGTRLTVV.

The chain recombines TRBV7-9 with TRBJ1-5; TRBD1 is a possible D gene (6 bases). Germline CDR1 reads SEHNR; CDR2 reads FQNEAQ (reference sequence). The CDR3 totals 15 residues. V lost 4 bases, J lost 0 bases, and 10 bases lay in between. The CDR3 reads CASSWGQNSNQPQHF. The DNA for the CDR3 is TGTGCCAGCAGCTGGGGGCAAAATAGCAATCAGCCCCAGCATTTT.

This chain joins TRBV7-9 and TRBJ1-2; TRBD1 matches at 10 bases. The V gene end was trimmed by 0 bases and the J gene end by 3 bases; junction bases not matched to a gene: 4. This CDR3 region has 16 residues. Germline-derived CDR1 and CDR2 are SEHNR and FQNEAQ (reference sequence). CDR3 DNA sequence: TGTGCCAGCAGCTTAGCCGGGACAGGGGAGGACTATGGCTACACCTTC. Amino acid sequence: CASSLAGTGEDYGYTF. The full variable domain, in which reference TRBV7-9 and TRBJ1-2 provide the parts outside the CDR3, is DTGVSQNPRHKITKRGQNVTFRCDPISEHNRLYWYRQTLGQGPEFLTYFQNEAQLEKSRLLSDRFSAERPKGSFSTLEIQRTEQGDSAMYLCASSLAGTGEDYGYTFGSGTRLTVV.